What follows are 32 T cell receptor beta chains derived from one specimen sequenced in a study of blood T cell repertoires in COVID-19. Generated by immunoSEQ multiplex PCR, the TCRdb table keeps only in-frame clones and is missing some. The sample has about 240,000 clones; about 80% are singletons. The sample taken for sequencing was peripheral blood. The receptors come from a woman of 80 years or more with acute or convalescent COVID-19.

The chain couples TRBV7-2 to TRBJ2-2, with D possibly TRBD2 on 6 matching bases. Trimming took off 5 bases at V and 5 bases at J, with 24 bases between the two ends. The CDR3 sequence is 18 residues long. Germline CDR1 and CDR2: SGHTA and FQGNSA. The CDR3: CASSPKYSLGGGTGELFF. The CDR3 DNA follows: TGTGCCAGCAGCCCGAAATATTCCCTCGGGGGTGGGACCGGGGAGCTGTTTTTT.

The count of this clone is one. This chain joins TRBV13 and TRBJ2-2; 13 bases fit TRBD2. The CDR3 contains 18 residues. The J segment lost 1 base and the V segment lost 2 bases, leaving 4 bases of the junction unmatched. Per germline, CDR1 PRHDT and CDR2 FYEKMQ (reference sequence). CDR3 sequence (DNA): TGTGCCAGCAGCTTACGGACTAGCGGGGGCTTGAACACCGGGGAGCTGTTTTTT. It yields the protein CASSLRTSGGLNTGELFF. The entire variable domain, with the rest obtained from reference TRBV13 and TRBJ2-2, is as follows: AAGVIQSPRHLIKEKRETATLKCYPIPRHDTVYWYQQGPGQDPQFLISFYEKMQSDKGSIPDRFSAQQFSDYHSELNMSSLELGDSALYFCASSLRTSGGLNTGELFFGEGSRLTVL.

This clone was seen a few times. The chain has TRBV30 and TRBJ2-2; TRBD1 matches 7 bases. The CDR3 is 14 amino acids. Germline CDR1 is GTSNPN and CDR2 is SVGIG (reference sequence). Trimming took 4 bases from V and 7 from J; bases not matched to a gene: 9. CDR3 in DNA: TGTGCCTGGACCCTCGTAGGGGGCATCGGGGAGCTGTTTTTT. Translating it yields CAWTLVGGIGELFF.

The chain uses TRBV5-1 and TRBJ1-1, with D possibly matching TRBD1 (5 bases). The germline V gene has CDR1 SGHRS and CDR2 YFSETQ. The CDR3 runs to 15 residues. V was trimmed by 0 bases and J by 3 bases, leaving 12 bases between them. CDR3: CASSLDGQGHTEAFF. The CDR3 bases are TGCGCCAGCAGCTTGGATGGGCAGGGTCACACTGAAGCTTTCTTT.

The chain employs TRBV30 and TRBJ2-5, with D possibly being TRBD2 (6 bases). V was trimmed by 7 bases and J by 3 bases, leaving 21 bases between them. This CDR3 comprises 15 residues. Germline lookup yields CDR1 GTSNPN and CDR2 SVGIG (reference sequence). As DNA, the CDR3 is TGTGCCTCACGATCTTCGGGACTTCCCGAAGAGACCCAGTACTTC. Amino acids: CASRSSGLPEETQYF.

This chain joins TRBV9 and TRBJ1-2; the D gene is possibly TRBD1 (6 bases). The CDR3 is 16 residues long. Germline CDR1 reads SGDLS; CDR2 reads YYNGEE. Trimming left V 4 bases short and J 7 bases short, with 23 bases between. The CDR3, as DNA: TGTGCCAGCAGCTCTCAGGTGGGGGGGCGATACGGTGGCTACACCTTC. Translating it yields CASSSQVGGRYGGYTF.

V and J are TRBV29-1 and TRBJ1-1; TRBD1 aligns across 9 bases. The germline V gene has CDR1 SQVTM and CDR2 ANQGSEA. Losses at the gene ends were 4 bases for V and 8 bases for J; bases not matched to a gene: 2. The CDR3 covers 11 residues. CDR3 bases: TGCAGCGTTGCTGGACAGGGGGAAGCTTTCTTT. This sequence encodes CSVAGQGEAFF.

CDR3 in DNA: TGTGCCAGCAGCCAACAGGTCGTCACAGATACGCAGTATTTT. It translates to CASSQQVVTDTQYF. The V gene is TRBV3-1 (or the pseudogene TRBV3-2), the J gene TRBJ2-3, with D unclear. The V gene's germline CDR1 is LGHDT and CDR2 YNNKEL (reference sequence). CDR3 length equals 14 residues. Trimming left V 2 bases short and J 2 bases short, with 8 bases between.

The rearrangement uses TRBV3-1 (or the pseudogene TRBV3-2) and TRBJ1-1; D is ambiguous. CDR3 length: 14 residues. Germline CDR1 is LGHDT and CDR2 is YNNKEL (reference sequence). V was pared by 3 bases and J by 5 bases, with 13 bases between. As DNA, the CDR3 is TGTGCCAGCAGCCAGCGGGGTGGCGGTACTGAAGCTTTCTTT. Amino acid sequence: CASSQRGGGTEAFF.

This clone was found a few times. The CDR3 is CASSLRTVADTQYF. For the CDR3, the DNA is TGCGCCAGCAGCCTTCGGACTGTTGCAGATACGCAGTATTTT. The chain links TRBV4-1 to TRBJ2-3; tentative D call: TRBD2 (5 bases). V was cut by 4 bases and J by 4 bases, with 12 bases left in between. The CDR3 is 14 residues long. The V gene's germline CDR1 is MGHRA and CDR2 YSYEKL.

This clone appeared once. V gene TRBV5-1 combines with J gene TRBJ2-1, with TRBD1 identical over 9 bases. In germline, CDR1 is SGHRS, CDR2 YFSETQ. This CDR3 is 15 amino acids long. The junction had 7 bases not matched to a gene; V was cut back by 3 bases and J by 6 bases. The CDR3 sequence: CASSWGTGSRNEQFF. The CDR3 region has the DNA TGCGCCAGCAGCTGGGGGACAGGGTCGCGCAATGAGCAGTTCTTC.

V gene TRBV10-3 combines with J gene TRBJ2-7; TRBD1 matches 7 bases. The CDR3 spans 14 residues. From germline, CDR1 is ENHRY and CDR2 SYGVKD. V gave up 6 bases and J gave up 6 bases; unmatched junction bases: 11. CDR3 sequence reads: CAISGTATVREQYF. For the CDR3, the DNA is TGTGCCATCAGCGGGACAGCAACAGTACGCGAGCAGTACTTC.

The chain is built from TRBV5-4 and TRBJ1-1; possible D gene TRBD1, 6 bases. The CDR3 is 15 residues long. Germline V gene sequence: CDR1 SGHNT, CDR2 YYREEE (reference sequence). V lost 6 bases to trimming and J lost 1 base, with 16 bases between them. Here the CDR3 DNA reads TGTGCCAGCACCGGGGACCCGACAGGGAACACTGAAGCTTTCTTT. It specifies CASTGDPTGNTEAFF.

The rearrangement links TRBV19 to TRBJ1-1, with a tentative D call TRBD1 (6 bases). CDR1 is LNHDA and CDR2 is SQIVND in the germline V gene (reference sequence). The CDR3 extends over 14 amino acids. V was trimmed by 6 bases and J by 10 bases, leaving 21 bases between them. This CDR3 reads CASSRPGTLQGAFF. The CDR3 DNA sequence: TGTGCCAGTAGCCGTCCGGGAACCCTACAGGGAGCTTTCTTT.

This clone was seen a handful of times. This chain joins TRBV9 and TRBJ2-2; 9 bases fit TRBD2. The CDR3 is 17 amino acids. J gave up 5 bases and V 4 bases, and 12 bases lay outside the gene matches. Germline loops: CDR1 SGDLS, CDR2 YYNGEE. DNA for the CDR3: TGTGCCAGCAGCTCCCGGAAGGTAGCGGGGGATACCGGGGAGCTGTTTTTT. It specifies CASSSRKVAGDTGELFF. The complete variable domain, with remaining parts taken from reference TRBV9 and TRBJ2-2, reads DSGVTQTPKHLITATGQRVTLRCSPRSGDLSVYWYQQSLDQGLQFLIQYYNGEERAKGNILERFSAQQFPDLHSELNLSSLELGDSALYFCASSSRKVAGDTGELFFGEGSRLTVL.

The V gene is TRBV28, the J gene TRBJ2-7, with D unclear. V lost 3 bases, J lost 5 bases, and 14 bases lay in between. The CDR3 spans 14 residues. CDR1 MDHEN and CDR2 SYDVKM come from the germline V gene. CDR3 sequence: CASSFALGYDEQYF. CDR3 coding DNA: TGTGCCAGCAGTTTCGCCTTGGGCTACGACGAGCAGTACTTC. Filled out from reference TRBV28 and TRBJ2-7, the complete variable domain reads DVKVTQSSRYLVKRTGEKVFLECVQDMDHENMFWYRQDPGLGLRLIYFSYDVKMKEKGDIPEGYSVSREKKERFSLILESASTNQTSMYLCASSFALGYDEQYFGPGTRLTVT.

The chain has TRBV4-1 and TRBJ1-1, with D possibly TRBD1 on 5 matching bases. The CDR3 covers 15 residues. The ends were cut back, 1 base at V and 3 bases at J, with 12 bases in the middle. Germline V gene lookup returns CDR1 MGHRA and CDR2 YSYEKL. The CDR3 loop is CASSQGGRGYTEAFF. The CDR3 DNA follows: TGCGCCAGCAGCCAAGGGGGCCGGGGGTACACTGAAGCTTTCTTT.

CDR3 sequence reads: CASSLMFPQETQYF. Written as DNA, the CDR3 is TGTGCCAGCAGTTTAATGTTCCCGCAAGAGACCCAGTACTTC. The chain has TRBV28 and TRBJ2-5; D is ambiguous. Germline CDR1 reads MDHEN; CDR2 reads SYDVKM. Trimming cost V 2 bases and J 2 bases, with 9 bases left between them. The CDR3 loop spans 14 amino acids.

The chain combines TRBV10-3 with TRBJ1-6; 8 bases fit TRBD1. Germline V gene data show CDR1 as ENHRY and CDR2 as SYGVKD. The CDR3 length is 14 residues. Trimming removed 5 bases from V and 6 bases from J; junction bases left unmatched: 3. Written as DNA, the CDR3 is TGTGCCATCAGTTCGACAGGGGTTAATTCACCCCTCCACTTT. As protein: CAISSTGVNSPLHF.

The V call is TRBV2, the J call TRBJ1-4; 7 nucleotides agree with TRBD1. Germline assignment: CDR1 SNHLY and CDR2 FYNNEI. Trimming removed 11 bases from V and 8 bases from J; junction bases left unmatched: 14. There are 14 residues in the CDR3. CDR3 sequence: CAGRQGSVREKLFF. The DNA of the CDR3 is TGTGCCGGACGACAGGGTAGCGTGCGCGAAAAACTGTTTTTT.

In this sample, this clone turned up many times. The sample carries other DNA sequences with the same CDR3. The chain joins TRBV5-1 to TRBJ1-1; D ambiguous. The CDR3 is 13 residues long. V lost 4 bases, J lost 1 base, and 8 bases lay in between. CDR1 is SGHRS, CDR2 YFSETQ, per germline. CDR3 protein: CASSLRGNTEAFF. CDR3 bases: TGCGCCAGCAGCCTGAGAGGGAACACTGAAGCTTTCTTT.

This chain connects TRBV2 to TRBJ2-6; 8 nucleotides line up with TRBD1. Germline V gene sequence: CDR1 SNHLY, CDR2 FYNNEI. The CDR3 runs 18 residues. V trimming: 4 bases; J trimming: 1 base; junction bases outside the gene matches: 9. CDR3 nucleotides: TGTGCCAGCAGTGCCCCTGGCAGGGGGCTTTCTGGGGCCAACGTCCTGACTTTC. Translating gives CASSAPGRGLSGANVLTF.

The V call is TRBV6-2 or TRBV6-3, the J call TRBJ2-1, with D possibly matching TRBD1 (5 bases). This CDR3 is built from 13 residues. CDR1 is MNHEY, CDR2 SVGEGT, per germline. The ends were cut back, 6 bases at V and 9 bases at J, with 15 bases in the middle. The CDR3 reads CASSWGPRSEQFF. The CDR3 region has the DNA TGTGCCAGCAGCTGGGGCCCAAGGAGTGAGCAGTTCTTC.

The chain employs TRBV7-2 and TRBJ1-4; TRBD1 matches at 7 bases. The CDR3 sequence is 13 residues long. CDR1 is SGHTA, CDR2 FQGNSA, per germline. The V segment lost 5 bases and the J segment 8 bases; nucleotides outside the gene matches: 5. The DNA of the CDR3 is TGTGCCAGCAGCCCAGGGGGAGGCGAAAAACTGTTTTTT. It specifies CASSPGGGEKLFF.

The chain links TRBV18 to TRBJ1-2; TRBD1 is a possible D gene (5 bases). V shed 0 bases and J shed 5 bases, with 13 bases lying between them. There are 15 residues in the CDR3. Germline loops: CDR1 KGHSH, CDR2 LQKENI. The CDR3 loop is CASSPPGGTDYGYTF. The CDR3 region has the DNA TGTGCCAGCTCACCACCGGGAGGGACCGATTATGGCTACACCTTC.

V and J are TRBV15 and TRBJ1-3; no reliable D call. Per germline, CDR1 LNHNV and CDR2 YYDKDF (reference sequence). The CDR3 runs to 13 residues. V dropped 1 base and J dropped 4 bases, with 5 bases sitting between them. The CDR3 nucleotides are TGTGCCACCAGCAGAGGAGGAGGAAACACCATATATTTT. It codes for CATSRGGGNTIYF.

The CDR3 loop reads CASSFEQFGNTIYF. The CDR3 DNA sequence: TGTGCCAGCAGCTTTGAACAGTTTGGAAACACCATATATTTT. The J gene is TRBJ1-3, the V gene TRBV7-8; D remains unclear. Germline V gene lookup returns CDR1 SGHVS and CDR2 FQNEAQ. This CDR3 has 14 residues. Trimming removed 3 bases at V and 3 bases at J, with 9 bases between.

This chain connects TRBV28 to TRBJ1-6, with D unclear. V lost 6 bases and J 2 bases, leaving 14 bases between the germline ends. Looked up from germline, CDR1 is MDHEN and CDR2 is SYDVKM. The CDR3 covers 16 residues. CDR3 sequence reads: CASSRRQSPYNSPLHF. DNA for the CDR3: TGTGCCAGCAGCCGGCGGCAGTCCCCCTATAATTCACCCCTCCACTTT.

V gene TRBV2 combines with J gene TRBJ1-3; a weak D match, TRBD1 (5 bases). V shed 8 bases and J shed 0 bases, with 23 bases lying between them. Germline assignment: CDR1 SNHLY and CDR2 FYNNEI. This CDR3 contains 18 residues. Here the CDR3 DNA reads TGTGCCAGCTCCCTGGTGGGGGGTAAAACTTTCTCTGGAAACACCATATATTTT. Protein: CASSLVGGKTFSGNTIYF. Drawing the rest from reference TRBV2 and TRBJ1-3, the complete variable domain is EPEVTQTPSHQVTQMGQEVILRCVPISNHLYFYWYRQILGQKVEFLVSFYNNEISEKSEIFDDQFSVERPDGSNFTLKIRSTKLEDSAMYFCASSLVGGKTFSGNTIYFGEGSWLTVV.

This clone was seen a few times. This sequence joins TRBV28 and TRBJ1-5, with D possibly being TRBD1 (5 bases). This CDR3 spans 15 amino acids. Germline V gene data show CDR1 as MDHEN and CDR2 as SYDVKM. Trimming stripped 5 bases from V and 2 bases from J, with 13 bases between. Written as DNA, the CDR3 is TGTGCCAGCAGTCCGCGACAAGGGGGCAATCAGCCCCAGCATTTT. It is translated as CASSPRQGGNQPQHF.

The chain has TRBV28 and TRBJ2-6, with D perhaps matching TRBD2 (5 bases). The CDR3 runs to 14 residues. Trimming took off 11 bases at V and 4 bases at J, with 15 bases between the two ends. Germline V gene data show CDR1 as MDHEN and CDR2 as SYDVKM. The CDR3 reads CAGAGVSGANVLTF. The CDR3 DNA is TGTGCCGGAGCCGGGGTGTCAGGGGCCAACGTCCTGACTTTC.

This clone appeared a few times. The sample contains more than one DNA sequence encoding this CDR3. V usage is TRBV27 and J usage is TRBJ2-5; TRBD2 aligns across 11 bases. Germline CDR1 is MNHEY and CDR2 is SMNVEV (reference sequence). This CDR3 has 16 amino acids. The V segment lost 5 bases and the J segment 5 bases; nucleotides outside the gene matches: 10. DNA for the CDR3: TGTGCCAGCAGTAGGAGTAGCGGGGGGGGCCGCGAGACCCAGTACTTC. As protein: CASSRSSGGGRETQYF.